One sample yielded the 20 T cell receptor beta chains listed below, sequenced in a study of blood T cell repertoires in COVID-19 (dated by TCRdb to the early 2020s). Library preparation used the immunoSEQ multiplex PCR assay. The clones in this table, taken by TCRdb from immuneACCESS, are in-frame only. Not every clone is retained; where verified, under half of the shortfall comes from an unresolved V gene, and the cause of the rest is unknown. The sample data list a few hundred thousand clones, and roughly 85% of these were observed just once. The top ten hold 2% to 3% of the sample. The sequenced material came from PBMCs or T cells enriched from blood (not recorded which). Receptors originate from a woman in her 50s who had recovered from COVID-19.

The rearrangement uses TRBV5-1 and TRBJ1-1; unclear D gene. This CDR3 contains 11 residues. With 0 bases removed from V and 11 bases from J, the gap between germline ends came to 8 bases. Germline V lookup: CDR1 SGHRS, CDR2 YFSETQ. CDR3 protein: CASSLAGFAFF. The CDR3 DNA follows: TGCGCCAGCAGCTTGGCGGGGTTCGCTTTCTTT.

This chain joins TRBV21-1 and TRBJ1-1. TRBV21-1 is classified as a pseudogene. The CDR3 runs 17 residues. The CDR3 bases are TGTGCCAGCAGCAAAGATCTTCTAGGCAGGAGGGACACTGAAGCTTTCTTT. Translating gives CASSKDLLGRRDTEAFF.

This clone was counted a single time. CDR3 loop: CASSLVSAGNEQYF. The CDR3 DNA reads as TGCGCCAGCAGCTTGGTCTCGGCAGGGAACGAGCAGTACTTC. The V call is TRBV5-1, the J call TRBJ2-7; D possibly corresponds to TRBD1 (5 bases). Germline CDR1 is SGHRS and CDR2 is YFSETQ. Trimming shortened V by 0 bases and J by 5 bases, and 12 bases separated the two germline ends. The CDR3 totals 14 residues. The full variable domain, rest sourced from reference TRBV5-1 and TRBJ2-7, is KAGVTQTPRYLIKTRGQQVTLSCSPISGHRSVSWYQQTPGQGLQFLFEYFSETQRNKGNFPGRFSGRQFSNSRSEMNVSTLELGDSALYLCASSLVSAGNEQYFGPGTRLTVT.

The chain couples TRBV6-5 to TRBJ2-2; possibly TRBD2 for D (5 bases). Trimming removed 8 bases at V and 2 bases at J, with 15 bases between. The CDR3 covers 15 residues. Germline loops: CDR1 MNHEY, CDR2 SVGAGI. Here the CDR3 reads CASERGQPNTGELFF. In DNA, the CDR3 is TGTGCCAGCGAACGAGGGCAGCCCAACACCGGGGAGCTGTTTTTT.

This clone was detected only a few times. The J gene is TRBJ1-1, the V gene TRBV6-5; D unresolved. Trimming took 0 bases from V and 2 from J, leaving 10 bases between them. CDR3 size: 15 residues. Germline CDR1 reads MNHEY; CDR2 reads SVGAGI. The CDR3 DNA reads TGTGCCAGCAGTTACTCGAGGGTTATAAACACTGAAGCTTTCTTT. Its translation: CASSYSRVINTEAFF.

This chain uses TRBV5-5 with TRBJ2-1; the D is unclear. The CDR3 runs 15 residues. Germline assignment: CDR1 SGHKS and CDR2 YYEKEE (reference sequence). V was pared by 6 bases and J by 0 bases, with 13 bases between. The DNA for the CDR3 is TGTGCCAGCATCGGAGCGACCAGCTCCTACAATGAGCAGTTCTTC. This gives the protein CASIGATSSYNEQFF.

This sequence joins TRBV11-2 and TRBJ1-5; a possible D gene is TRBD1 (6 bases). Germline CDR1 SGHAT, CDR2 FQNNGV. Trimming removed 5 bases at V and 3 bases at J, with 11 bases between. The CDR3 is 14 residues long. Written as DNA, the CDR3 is TGTGCCAGCAGCACCGGACAGCCCAATCAGCCCCAGCATTTT. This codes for CASSTGQPNQPQHF.

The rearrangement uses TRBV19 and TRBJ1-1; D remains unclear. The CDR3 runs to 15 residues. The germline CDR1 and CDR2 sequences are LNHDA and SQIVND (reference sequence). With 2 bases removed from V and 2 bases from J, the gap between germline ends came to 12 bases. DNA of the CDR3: TGTGCCAGTAGTATAATGGGCAGACTAAACACTGAAGCTTTCTTT. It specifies CASSIMGRLNTEAFF.

The CDR3 DNA is TGCGCCAGCAGCCAAGATGAGCTAGCGGGAGTCCAGGGCGAGCAGTACTTC. As protein: CASSQDELAGVQGEQYF. This sequence joins TRBV4-1 and TRBJ2-7; 10 nucleotides line up with TRBD2. J gave up 6 bases and V 0 bases, and 11 bases lay outside the gene matches. The CDR3 consists of 17 residues. The V gene's germline CDR1 is MGHRA and CDR2 YSYEKL.

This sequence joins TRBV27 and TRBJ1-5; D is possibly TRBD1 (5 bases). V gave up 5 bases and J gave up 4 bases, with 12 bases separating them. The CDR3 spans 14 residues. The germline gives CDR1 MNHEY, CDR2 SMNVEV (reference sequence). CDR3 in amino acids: CASSPPGGNQPQHF. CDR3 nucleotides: TGTGCCAGCAGTCCACCCGGGGGTAATCAGCCCCAGCATTTT.

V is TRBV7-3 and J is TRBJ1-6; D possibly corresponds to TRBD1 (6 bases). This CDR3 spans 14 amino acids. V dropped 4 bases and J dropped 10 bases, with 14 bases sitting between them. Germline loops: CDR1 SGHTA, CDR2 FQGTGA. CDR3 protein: CASSSQGFESPLHF. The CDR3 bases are TGTGCCAGCAGCTCACAGGGTTTTGAGTCACCCCTCCACTTT.

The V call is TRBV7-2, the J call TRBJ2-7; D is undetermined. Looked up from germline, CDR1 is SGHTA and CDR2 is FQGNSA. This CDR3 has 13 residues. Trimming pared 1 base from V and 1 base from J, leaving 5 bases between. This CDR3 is CASSLGLSYEQYF. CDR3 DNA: TGTGCCAGCAGCTTAGGCCTATCCTACGAGCAGTACTTC.

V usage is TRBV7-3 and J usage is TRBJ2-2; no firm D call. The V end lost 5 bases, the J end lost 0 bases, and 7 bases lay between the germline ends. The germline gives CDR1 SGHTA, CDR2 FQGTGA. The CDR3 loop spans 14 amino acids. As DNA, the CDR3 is TGTGCCAGCAGCGCCGACACGAACACCGGGGAGCTGTTTTTT. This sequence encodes CASSADTNTGELFF.

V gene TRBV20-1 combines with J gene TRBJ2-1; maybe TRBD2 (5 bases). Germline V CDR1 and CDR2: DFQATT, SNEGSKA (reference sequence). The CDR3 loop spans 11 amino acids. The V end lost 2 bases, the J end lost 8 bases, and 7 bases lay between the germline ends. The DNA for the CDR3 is TGCAGTGCTAGACTACTAGATGAGCAGTTCTTC. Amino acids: CSARLLDEQFF.

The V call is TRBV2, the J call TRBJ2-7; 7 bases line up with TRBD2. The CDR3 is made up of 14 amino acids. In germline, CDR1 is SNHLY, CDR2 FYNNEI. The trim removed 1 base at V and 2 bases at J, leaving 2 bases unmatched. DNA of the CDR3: TGTGCCAGCAGTGAAGGGCGGGAGCCCTACGAGCAGTACTTC. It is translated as CASSEGREPYEQYF.

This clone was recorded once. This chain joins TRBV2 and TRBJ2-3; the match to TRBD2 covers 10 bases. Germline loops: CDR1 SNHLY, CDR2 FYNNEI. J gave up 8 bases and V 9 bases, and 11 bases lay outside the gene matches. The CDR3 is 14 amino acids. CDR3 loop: CASLAGEVIGTQYF. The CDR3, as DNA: TGTGCCAGTCTAGCGGGAGAGGTGATTGGTACGCAGTATTTT.

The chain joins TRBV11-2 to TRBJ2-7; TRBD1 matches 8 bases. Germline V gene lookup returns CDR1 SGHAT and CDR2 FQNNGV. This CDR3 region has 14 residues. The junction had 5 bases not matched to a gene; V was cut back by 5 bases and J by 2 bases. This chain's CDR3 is CASSGTGTPYEQYF. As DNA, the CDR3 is TGTGCCAGCAGCGGGACAGGAACCCCCTACGAGCAGTACTTC.

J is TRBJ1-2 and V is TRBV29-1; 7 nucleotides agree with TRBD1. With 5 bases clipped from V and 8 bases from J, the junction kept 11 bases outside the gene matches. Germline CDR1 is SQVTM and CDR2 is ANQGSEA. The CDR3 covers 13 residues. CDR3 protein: CSVLQGTSGGYTF. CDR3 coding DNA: TGCAGCGTTCTACAGGGGACGTCCGGAGGCTACACCTTC.

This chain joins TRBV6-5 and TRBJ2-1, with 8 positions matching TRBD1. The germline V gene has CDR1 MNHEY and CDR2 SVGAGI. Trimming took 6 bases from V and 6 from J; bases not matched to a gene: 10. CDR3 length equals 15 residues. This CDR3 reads CASRKGQGAFNEQFF. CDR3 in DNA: TGTGCCAGCAGGAAAGGACAGGGAGCGTTCAATGAGCAGTTCTTC.

The CDR3 bases are TGCGCCAGCAGCCAAGATCGTGAAGCTTTCTTT. Translation: CASSQDREAFF. This sequence joins TRBV4-1 and TRBJ1-1; D not certain. This CDR3 region has 11 residues. Germline CDR1 MGHRA, CDR2 YSYEKL. The germline V and J ends were trimmed by 0 bases and 7 bases, with 3 bases remaining between them.